This is a list of T cell receptor beta chains from one sample in a study of shared clonotypes between healthy human individuals. Clones were sequenced by immunoSEQ multiplex PCR, and TCRdb holds only the in-frame ones, with some missing. The sample includes about a million clones, 70% to 85% of them seen just once. The sample was memory CD4+ T cells sorted from blood. The receptors derive from a man aged 18-30 years in good health. The conserved cysteine and the conserved F or W are not part of the CDR3 here.

TRBJ2-3	TRBV9	ASSLRVSTSTDTQY
TRBJ1-5	TRBV2	ASSDRRFNQPQH
TRBJ1-6	TRBV19	ASTPGGPRHSPLH
TRBJ1-6	TRBV6-1	ASSEARATNSPLH
TRBJ2-3	TRBV6-6	ASRLQQGEKTDTQY
TRBJ1-2	TRBV7-2	ASSLVKTGTGNGYT
TRBJ1-3	TRBV30	AWGSGMGNTIY
TRBJ1-1	TRBV11-2	ASSFTGNTEAF
TRBJ1-4	TRBV19	ASSTRVGSEKLF
TRBJ2-1	TRBV7-9	ASSLAGTYNEQF
TRBJ1-1	TRBV5-8	ASSPGGGRGTEAF
TRBJ1-4	TRBV27	ASRSRDRVQGEKLF
TRBJ2-3	TRBV7-2	ASSLDRGYHTQY
TRBJ1-1	TRBV11-2	ASSLEQEKEAF
TRBJ2-5	TRBV5-1	ASSLDGVEETQY
TRBJ2-4	TRBV6-1	ASSEVAGDKNIQY
TRBJ2-7	TRBV2	ASSEHTVWGPSYEQY
TRBJ1-4	TRBV6-6	ASSHTRQGWI
TRBJ1-4	TRBV5-1	ASGDREREKLF
TRBJ2-2	TRBV5-4	ASSSRGQNTGELF
TRBJ2-5	TRBV4-3	ASSQAGSGSTPQY
TRBJ2-7	TRBV6-1	ASSEIGGLGSYEQY
TRBJ2-1	TRBV5-1	ASSPHNEQF
TRBJ1-5	TRBV5-8	ASSLPGTVNQPQH
TRBJ1-1	TRBV28	ASSFNRGRDPF
TRBJ1-6	TRBV2	ASRPTGQDNSPLH
TRBJ1-6	TRBV27	ASSSLSYNSPLH
TRBJ1-1	TRBV7-6	ASSLAGVNTEAF
TRBJ1-1	TRBV5-1	ASSLEPGPRAEAF
TRBJ1-2	TRBV7-9	ASSLQGGIYGYT
TRBJ1-6	TRBV6-4	ASSELRGLALH
TRBJ1-3	TRBV30	AWSFTGARGGNTIY
TRBJ2-1	TRBV11-2	ASSSQLAGEPEQF
TRBJ2-1	TRBV9	ASSKGGSSYNEQF
TRBJ1-2	TRBV30	AWSVPQGRGYT